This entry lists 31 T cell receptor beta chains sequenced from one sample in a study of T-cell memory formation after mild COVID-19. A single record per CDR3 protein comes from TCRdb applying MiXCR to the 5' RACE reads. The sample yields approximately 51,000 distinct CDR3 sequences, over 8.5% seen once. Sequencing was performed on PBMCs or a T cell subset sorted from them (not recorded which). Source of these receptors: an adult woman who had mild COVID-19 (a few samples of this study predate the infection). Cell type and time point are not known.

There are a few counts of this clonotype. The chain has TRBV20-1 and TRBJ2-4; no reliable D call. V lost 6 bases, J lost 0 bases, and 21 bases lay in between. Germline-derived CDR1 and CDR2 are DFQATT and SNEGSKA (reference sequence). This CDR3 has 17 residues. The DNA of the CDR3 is TGCAGTGCCTCGGCCATAGGAAGCTCTATAGCCAAAAACATTCAGTACTTC. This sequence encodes CSASAIGSSIAKNIQYF.

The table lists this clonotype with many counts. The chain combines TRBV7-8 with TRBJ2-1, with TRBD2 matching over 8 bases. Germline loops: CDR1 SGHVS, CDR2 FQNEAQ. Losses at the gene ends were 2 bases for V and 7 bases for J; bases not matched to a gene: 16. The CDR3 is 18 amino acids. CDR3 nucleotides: TGTGCCAGCAGCTTATCCAGGGCTGTCGGGAGGGCCGTAAATGAGCAGTTCTTC. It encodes CASSLSRAVGRAVNEQFF.

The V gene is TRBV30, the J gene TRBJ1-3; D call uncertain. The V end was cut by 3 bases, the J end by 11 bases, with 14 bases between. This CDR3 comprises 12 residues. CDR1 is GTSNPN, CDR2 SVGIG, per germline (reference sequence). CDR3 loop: CAWRKIGPPIYF. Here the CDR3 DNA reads TGTGCCTGGAGGAAGATCGGTCCACCCATATATTTT.

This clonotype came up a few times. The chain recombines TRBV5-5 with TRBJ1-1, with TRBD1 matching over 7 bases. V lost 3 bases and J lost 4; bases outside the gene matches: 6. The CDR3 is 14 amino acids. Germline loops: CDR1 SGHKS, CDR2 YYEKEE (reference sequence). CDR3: CASSSRGWTTEAFF. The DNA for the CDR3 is TGTGCCAGCAGCTCCAGGGGGTGGACCACTGAAGCTTTCTTT.

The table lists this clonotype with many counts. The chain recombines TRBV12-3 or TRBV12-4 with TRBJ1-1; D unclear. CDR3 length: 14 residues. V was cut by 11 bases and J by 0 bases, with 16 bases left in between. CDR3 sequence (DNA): TGTGCCTGCCAAAAGTCCAGTGTGAACACTGAAGCTTTCTTT. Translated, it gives CACQKSSVNTEAFF.

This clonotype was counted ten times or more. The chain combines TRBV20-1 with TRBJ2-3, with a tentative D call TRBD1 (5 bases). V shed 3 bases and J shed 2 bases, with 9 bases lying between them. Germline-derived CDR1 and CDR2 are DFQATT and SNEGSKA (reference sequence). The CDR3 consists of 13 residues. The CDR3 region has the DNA TGCAGTGCTAGCCAAGGGGTCACAGATACGCAGTATTTT. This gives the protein CSASQGVTDTQYF.

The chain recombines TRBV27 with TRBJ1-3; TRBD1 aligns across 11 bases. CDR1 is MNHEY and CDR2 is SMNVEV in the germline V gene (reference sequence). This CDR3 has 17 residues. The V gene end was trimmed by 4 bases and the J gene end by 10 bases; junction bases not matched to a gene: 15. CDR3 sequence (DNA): TGTGCCAGCAGTTCCAGATCCACGGGACAGGGGGTTCGGACCATATATTTT. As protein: CASSSRSTGQGVRTIYF.

The DNA for the CDR3 is TGTGCCAGCAGTGGCCGGGGGTACACTGAAGCTTTCTTT. This gives the protein CASSGRGYTEAFF. V gene TRBV25-1 combines with J gene TRBJ1-1, with D perhaps matching TRBD1 (5 bases). Germline V CDR1 and CDR2: MGHDK, SYGVNS. V lost 4 bases to trimming and J lost 3 bases, with 9 bases between them. This CDR3 is built from 13 residues.

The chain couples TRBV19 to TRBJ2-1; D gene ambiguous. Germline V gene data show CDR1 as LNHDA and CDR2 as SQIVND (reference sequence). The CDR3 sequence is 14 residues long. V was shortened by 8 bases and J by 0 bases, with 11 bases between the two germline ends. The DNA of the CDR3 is TGTGCCAGTGGTGGAGCTAGCTCCTACAATGAGCAGTTCTTC. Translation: CASGGASSYNEQFF.

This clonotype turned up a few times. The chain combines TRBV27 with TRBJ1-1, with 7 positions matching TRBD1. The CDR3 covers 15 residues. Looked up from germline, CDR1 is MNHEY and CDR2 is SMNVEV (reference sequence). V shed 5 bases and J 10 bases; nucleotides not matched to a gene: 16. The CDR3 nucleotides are TGTGCCAGCAGTCCCGCCCAACCTACAGGGGCGCGAGCTTTCTTT. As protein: CASSPAQPTGARAFF.

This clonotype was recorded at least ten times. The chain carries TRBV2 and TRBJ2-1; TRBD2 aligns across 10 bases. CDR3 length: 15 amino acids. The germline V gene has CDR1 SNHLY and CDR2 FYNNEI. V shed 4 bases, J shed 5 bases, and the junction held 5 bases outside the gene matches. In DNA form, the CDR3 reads TGTGCCAGCAGTGGCAAGCGGGGGGGCAACAATGAGCAGTTCTTC. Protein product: CASSGKRGGNNEQFF. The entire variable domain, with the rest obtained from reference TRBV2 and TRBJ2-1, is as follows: EPEVTQTPSHQVTQMGQEVILRCVPISNHLYFYWYRQILGQKVEFLVSFYNNEISEKSEIFDDQFSVERPDGSNFTLKIRSTKLEDSAMYFCASSGKRGGNNEQFFGPGTRLTVL.

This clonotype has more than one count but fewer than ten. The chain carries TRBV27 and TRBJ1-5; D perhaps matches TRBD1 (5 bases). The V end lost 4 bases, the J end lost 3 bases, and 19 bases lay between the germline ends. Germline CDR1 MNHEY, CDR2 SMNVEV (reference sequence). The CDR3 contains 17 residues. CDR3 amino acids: CASSSGTAGRDNQPQHF. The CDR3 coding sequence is TGTGCCAGCAGTTCCGGGACGGCTGGACGGGACAATCAGCCCCAGCATTTT.

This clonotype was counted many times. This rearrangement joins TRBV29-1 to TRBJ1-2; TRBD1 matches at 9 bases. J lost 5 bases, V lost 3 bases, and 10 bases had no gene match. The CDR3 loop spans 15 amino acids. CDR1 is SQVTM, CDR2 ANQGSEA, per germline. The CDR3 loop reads CSVEGTGRTDYGYTF. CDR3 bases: TGCAGCGTTGAGGGGACAGGGCGAACTGATTATGGCTACACCTTC.

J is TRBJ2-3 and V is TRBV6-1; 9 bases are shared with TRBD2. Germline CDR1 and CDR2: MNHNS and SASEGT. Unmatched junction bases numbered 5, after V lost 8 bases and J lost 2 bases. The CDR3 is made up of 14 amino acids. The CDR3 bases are TGTGCCAGCCGGCCTAGCGGGAACACAGATACGCAGTATTTT. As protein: CASRPSGNTDTQYF.

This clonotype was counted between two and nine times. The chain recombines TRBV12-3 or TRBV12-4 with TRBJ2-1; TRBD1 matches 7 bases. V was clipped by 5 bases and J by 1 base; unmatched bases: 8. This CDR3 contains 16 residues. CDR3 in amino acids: CASSKSTGASYNEQFF. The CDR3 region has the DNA TGTGCCAGCAGTAAATCTACAGGGGCGTCCTACAATGAGCAGTTCTTC.

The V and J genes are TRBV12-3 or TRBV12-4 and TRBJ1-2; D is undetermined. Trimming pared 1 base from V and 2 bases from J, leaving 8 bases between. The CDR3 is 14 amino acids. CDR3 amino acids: CASSLGWRNYGYTF. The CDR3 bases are TGTGCCAGCAGTTTAGGTTGGAGAAACTATGGCTACACCTTC.

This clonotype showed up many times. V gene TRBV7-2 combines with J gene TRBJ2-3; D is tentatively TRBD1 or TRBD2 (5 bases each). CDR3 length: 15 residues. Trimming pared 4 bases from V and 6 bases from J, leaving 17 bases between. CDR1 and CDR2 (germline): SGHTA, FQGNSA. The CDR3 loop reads CASSSPGRAADTQYF. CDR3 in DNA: TGTGCCAGCAGCTCGCCGGGACGGGCTGCTGATACGCAGTATTTT.

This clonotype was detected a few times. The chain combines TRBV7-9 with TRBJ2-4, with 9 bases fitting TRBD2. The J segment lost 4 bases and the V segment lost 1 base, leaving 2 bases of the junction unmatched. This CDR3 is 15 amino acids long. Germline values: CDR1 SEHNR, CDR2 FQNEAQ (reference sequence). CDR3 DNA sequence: TGTGCCAGCAGCTTAGGAACTAGCGGGAAAAACATTCAGTACTTC. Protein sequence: CASSLGTSGKNIQYF.

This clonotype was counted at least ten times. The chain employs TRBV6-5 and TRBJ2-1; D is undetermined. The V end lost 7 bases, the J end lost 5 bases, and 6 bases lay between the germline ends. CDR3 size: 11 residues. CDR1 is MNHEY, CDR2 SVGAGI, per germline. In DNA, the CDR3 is TGTGCCAGCAAACTAAACAATGAGCAGTTCTTC. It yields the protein CASKLNNEQFF.

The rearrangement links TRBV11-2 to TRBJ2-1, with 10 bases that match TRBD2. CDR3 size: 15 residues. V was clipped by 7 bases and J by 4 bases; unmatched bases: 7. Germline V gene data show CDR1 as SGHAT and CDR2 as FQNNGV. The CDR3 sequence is CASIPGTSEYNEQFF. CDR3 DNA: TGTGCCAGCATCCCAGGGACTAGCGAGTACAATGAGCAGTTCTTC.

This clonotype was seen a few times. The CDR3 DNA reads TGTGCCAGCAGCCTCGGTAGGGGGGGGTTAAACTCCTACGAGCAGTACTTC. Protein: CASSLGRGGLNSYEQYF. The J gene is TRBJ2-7, the V gene TRBV11-2, with a tentative D call TRBD2 (7 bases). CDR3 size: 17 residues. Germline CDR1 SGHAT, CDR2 FQNNGV. V shed 5 bases and J shed 0 bases, with 20 bases lying between them.

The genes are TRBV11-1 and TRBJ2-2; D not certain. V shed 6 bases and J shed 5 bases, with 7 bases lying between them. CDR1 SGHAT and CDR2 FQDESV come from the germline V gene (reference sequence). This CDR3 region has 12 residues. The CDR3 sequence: CASRTGTGELFF. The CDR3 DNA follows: TGTGCCAGCAGAACCGGGACCGGGGAGCTGTTTTTT.

The CDR3 sequence: CASSRAGGAEAFF. In nucleotides, the CDR3 is TGTGCCAGCAGCCGTGCCGGGGGGGCTGAAGCTTTCTTT. V gene TRBV7-3 combines with J gene TRBJ1-1, with a tentative D call TRBD1 (5 bases). V shed 5 bases and J shed 6 bases, with 13 bases lying between them. Germline V CDR1 and CDR2: SGHTA, FQGTGA. This CDR3 has 13 amino acids.

CDR3 nucleotide sequence: TGCAGCGCTGGACACTCAGATACGCAGTATTTT. Protein: CSAGHSDTQYF. The chain carries TRBV29-1 and TRBJ2-3, with TRBD1 as a possible D gene (5 bases). Per germline, CDR1 SQVTM and CDR2 ANQGSEA. The CDR3 loop spans 11 amino acids. The V end lost 7 bases, the J end lost 4 bases, and 9 bases lay between the germline ends.

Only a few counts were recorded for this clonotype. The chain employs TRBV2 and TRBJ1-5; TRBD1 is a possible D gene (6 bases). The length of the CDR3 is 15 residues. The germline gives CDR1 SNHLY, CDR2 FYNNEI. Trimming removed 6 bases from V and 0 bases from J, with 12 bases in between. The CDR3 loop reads CASRNRDTSNQPQHF. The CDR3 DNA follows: TGTGCCAGCAGGAACCGGGACACTAGCAATCAGCCCCAGCATTTT.

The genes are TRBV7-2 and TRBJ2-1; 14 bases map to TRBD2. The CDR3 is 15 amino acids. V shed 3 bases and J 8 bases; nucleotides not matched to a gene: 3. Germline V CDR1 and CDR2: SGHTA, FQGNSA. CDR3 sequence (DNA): TGTGCCAGCAGCTTGACTAGCGGGGGGGCCTATGAGCAGTTCTTC. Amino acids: CASSLTSGGAYEQFF.

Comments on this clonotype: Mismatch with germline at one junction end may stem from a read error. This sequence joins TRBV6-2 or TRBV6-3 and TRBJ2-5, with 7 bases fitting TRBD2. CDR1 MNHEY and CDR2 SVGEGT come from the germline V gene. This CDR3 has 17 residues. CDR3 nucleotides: TGTGACAGCAGTTACCGGGTCTTCGGGAGGCCATTCGAGACCCAGTACTTC. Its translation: CDSSYRVFGRPFETQYF.

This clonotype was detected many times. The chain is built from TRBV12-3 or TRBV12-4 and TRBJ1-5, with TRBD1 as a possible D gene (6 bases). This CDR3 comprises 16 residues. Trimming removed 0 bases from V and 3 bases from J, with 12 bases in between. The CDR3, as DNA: TGTGCCAGCAGTTTAGCACCCCGACAGGACAATCAGCCCCAGCATTTT. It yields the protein CASSLAPRQDNQPQHF.

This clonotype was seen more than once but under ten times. For the CDR3, the DNA is TGTGCCAGCTCACCTACAGGGATACGTAATCAGCCCCAGCATTTT. Amino acid sequence: CASSPTGIRNQPQHF. V gene TRBV18 combines with J gene TRBJ1-5; the D gene is possibly TRBD1 (6 bases). In germline, CDR1 is KGHSH, CDR2 LQKENI. The CDR3 is made up of 15 amino acids. The germline V and J ends were trimmed by 3 bases and 4 bases, with 13 bases remaining between them.

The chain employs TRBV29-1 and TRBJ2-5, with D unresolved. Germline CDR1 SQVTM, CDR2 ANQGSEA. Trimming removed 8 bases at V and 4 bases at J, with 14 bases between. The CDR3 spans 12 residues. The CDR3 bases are TGCAGCTCACTCGTGAGCGCAGAGACCCAGTACTTC. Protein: CSSLVSAETQYF. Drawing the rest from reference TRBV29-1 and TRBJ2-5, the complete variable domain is SAVISQKPSRDICQRGTSLTIQCQVDSQVTMMFWYRQQPGQSLTLIATANQGSEATYESGFVIDKFPISRPNLTFSTLTVSNMSPEDSSIYLCSSLVSAETQYFGPGTRLLVL.

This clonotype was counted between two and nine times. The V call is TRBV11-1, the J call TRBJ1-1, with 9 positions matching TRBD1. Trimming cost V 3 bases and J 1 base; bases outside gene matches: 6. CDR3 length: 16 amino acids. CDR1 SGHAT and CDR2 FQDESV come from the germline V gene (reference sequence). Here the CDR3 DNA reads TGTGCCAGCAGCTTTAGGGGACAGGGAGAGAACACTGAAGCTTTCTTT. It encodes CASSFRGQGENTEAFF.